Below, 5 T cell receptor beta chains from the same sample are listed, as sequenced in a study of control samples from healthy donors and cancer patients. Method: immunoSEQ multiplex PCR; TCRdb's copy keeps in-frame clones and lacks some. Of about 180,000 clones listed, roughly 89% are singletons. The specimen sequenced was blood. These receptors were obtained from a woman aged 50 to 60 in good health.

DNA for the CDR3: TGCAGCGCATCAGGGGGCGTTTATGAAGCTTTCTTT. As protein: CSASGGVYEAFF. J is TRBJ1-1 and V is TRBV29-1; 8 bases map to TRBD1. Germline CDR1 SQVTM, CDR2 ANQGSEA. V trimming: 7 bases; J trimming: 7 bases; junction bases outside the gene matches: 8. The length of the CDR3 is 12 residues.

The chain couples TRBV6-2 or TRBV6-3 to TRBJ2-3; D is possibly TRBD2 (6 bases). Per germline, CDR1 MNHEY and CDR2 SVGEGT. CDR3 size: 15 residues. V gave up 7 bases and J gave up 7 bases, with 21 bases separating them. CDR3 residues: CASTPNLAGKNTQYF. The CDR3 DNA reads TGTGCCAGCACCCCGAATCTTGCGGGGAAGAATACGCAGTATTTT.

The chain joins TRBV7-2 to TRBJ2-3; D remains unclear. CDR1 SGHTA and CDR2 FQGNSA come from the germline V gene. This CDR3 is built from 15 residues. V was pared by 2 bases and J by 5 bases, with 14 bases between. The CDR3 DNA is TGTGCCAGCAGCTTATGGTCTGCGGTCGGAGATACGCAGTATTTT. This gives the protein CASSLWSAVGDTQYF.

V and J are TRBV5-1 and TRBJ2-5, with a possible D match to TRBD1 (6 bases). Trimming removed 7 bases at V and 5 bases at J, with 21 bases between. The CDR3 is made up of 15 amino acids. The germline CDR1 and CDR2 sequences are SGHRS and YFSETQ. CDR3 in DNA: TGCGCCAGCGGCGGAGGAGCAGCCCAGGGGGAGACCCAGTACTTC. This gives the protein CASGGGAAQGETQYF.

The V call is TRBV6-5, the J call TRBJ1-1; possible D gene TRBD1, 6 bases. Trimming pared 6 bases from V and 1 base from J, leaving 15 bases between. This CDR3 has 15 amino acids. Germline CDR1 is MNHEY and CDR2 is SVGAGI. CDR3 loop: CASRGWGAGNTEAFF. CDR3 nucleotides: TGTGCCAGCAGGGGGTGGGGGGCAGGGAACACTGAAGCTTTCTTT.